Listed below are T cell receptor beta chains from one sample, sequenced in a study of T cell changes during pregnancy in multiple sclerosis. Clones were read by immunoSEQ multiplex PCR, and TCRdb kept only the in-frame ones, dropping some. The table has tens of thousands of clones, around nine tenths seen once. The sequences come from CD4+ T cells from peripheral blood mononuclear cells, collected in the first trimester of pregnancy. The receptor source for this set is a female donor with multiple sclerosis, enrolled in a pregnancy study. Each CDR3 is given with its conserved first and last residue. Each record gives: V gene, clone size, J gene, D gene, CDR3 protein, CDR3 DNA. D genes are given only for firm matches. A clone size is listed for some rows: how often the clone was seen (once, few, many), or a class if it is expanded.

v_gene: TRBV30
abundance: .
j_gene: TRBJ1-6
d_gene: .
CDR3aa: CAWSEMGGSYNSPLHF
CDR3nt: TGTGCCTGGAGTGAGATGGGAGGTTCCTATAATTCACCCCTCCACTTT

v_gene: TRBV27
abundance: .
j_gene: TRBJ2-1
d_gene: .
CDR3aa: CASSSLFGGDGQFF
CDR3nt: TGTGCCAGCAGTTCTTTGTTCGGCGGAGATGGGCAGTTCTTC

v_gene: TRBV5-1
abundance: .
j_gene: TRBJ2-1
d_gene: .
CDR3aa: CASSLGEGRDYNEQFF
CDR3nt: TGCGCCAGCAGCTTGGGGGAAGGGCGGGACTACAATGAGCAGTTCTTC

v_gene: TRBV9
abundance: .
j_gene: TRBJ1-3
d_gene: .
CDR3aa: CASSVVGGSGNTIYF
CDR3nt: TGTGCCAGCAGCGTAGTCGGGGGCTCTGGAAACACCATATATTTT

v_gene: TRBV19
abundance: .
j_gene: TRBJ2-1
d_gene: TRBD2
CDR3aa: CASSIPGLAQNNEQFF
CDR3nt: TGTGCCAGTAGTATCCCGGGACTAGCGCAAAACAATGAGCAGTTCTTC

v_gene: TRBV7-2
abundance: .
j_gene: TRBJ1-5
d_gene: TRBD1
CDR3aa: CASSFVSGGGSNQPQHF
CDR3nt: TGTGCCAGCAGCTTCGTTTCAGGGGGCGGGAGCAATCAGCCCCAGCATTTT

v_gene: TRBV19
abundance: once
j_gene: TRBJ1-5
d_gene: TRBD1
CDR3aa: CASTLTRGQLNQPQHF
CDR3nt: TGTGCCAGTACCCTCACGAGGGGACAGTTAAATCAGCCCCAGCATTTT

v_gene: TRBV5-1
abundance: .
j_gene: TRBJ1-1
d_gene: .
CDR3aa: CASSLDRSRHSGGITEAFF
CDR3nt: TGCGCCAGCAGCTTGGATCGTAGCCGTCACAGCGGGGGGATCACTGAAGCTTTCTTT

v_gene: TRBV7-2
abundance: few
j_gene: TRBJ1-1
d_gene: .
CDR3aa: CASSLPVSGAFF
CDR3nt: TGTGCCAGCAGCTTACCTGTCTCGGGAGCTTTCTTT

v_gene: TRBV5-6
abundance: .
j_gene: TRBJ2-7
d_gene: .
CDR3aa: CASSLAPGRAKYEQYF
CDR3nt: TGTGCCAGCAGCTTGGCCCCGGGAAGGGCCAAGTACGAGCAGTACTTC

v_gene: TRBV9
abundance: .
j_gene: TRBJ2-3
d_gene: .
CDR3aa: CASSVGSSYSTDTQYF
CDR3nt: TGTGCCAGCAGCGTAGGATCTAGCTATAGCACAGATACGCAGTATTTT

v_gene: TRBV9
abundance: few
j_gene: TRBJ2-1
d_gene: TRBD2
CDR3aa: CASSVVAGGPVEQFF
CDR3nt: TGTGCCAGCAGCGTAGTGGCGGGGGGGCCGGTTGAGCAGTTCTTC

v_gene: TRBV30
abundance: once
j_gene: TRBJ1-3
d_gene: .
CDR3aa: CAWSGSGNTIYF
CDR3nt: TGTGCCTGGTCAGGGTCCGGAAACACCATATATTTT

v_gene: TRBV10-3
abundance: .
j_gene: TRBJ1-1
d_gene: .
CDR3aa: CAISEGGGGPEAFF
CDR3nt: TGTGCCATCAGTGAAGGGGGGGGCGGGCCTGAAGCTTTCTTT

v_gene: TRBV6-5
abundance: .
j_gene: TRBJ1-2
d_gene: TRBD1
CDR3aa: CASSRAGTGGYGYTF
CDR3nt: TGTGCCAGCAGCCGGGCGGGGACAGGGGGCTATGGCTACACCTTC